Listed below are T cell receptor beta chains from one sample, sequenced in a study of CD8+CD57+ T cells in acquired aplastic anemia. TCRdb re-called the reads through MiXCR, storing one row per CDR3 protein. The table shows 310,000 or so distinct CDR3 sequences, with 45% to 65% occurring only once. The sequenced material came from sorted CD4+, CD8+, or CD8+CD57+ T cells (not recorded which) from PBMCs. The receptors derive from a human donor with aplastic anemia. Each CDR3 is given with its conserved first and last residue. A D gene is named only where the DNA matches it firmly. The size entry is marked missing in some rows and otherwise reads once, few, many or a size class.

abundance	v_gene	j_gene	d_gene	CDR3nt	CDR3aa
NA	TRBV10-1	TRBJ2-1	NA	TGCGCCAGCAGTGTAACAACGTCTAACAATGAGCAGTTCTTC	CASSVTTSNNEQFF
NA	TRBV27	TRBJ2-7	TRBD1	TGTGCCAGCTCAGGGGGAAGGGACGAGCAGTACTTC	CASSGGRDEQYF
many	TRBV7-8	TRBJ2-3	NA	TGTGCCAGCAGCTTAGTCGAGACTCACGGTACGCAGTATTTT	CASSLVETHGTQYF
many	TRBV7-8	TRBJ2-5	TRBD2	TGTGCCAGCAGCCCACCGTTAGCGGGGGGGGAGACCCAGTACTTC	CASSPPLAGGETQYF
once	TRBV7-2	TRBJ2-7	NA	TGTGCCGGCAGCTCAAGTAGGTACGTCAATGAGCAGTACTTC	CAGSSSRYVNEQYF
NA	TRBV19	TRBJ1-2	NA	TGTGCCAGTAGCGATACAGGGAACTATGGCTACACCTTC	CASSDTGNYGYTF
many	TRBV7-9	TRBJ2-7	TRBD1	TGTGCCAGCAGCTTAGCGCTAGGGGACAGCTACGAGCAGTACTTC	CASSLALGDSYEQYF
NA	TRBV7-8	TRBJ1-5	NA	TGTGCCAGCAGCTTAGCTATTAGGGGCCTCAATCAGCCCCAGCATTTT	CASSLAIRGLNQPQHF
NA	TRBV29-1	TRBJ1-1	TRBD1	TGCAGCGTTGACGGACAGGGAGGGAACACTGAAGCTTTCTTT	CSVDGQGGNTEAFF
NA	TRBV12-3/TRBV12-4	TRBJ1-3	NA	TGTGCCAGCAGTTTATCAAGCTCTGGAAACACCATATATTTT	CASSLSSSGNTIYF
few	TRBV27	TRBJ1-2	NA	TGTGCCAGCAGTTCCTCTGCGGCGGTCTATGGCTACACCTTC	CASSSSAAVYGYTF
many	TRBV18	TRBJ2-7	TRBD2	TGTGCCAGCTCACCACGGGGTCTAGCGGGGATCTACGAGCAGTACTTC	CASSPRGLAGIYEQYF
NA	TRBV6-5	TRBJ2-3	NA	TGTGCCAGCAGTTACTCTGGAGGGAGAGATACGCAGTATTTT	CASSYSGGRDTQYF
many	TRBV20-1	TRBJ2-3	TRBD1	TGCAGTGCTAGTTTGCGACAGGGGAACACAGATACGCAGTATTTT	CSASLRQGNTDTQYF
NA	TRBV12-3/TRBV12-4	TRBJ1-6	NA	TGTGCCAGCAGTTTAGGACAGGCGTCGGAGTCACCCCTCCACTTT	CASSLGQASESPLHF
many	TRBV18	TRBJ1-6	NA	TGTGCCAGCTCACCAACTCCTCCCGGGGGAGCGAATTCACCCCTCCACTTT	CASSPTPPGGANSPLHF
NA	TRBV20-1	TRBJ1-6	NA	TGCAGTGCTAGAGATCCAGGGAACTCACCCCTCCACTTT	CSARDPGNSPLHF
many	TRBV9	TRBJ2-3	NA	TGTGCCAGCAGCATATCATCAGATACGCAGTATTTT	CASSISSDTQYF
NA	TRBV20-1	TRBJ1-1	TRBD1	TGCAGTGCTAGTTTACAGGGGGCCACTGAAGCTTTCTTT	CSASLQGATEAFF
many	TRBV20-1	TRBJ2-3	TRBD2	TGCAGTGCTAGATCGACTAGCGGGAGAGGGAGAGATACGCAGTATTTT	CSARSTSGRGRDTQYF
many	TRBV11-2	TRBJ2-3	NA	TGTGCCAGCAGCTCCACTTTACTTGCAGATACGCAGTATTTT	CASSSTLLADTQYF
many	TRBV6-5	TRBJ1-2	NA	TGTGCCAGCAGTTACTCCTGGGCCGGAGGTGGCTATGGCTACACCTTC	CASSYSWAGGGYGYTF
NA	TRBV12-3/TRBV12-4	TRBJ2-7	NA	TGTGCCAGCAGTCTCAGGGGGGGCTCCTACGAGCAGTACTTC	CASSLRGGSYEQYF
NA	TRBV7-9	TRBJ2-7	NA	TGTGCCAGCAGCTTAGAAGGGCCCTACGAGCAGTACTTC	CASSLEGPYEQYF
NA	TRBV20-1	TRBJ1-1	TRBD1	TGCAGTGCATCGACAGGGGGCGTTGCTGAAGCTTTCTTT	CSASTGGVAEAFF
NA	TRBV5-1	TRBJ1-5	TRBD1	TGCGCCAGCAGATCCACAGGGGAACTTTACAATGAGCCCCAGCATTTT	CASRSTGELYNEPQHF
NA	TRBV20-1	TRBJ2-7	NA	TGCAGTGCTAGAGAATCAAGGGGCGAGCAGTACTTC	CSARESRGEQYF
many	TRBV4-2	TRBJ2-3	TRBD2	TGTGCCAGCAGCCAAGATACCCGGGGCTGGTTTGTGGGGACTAGCGGTAATACGCAGTATTTT	CASSQDTRGWFVGTSGNTQYF
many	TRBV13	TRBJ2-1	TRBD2	TGTGCCAGCAGCTCAACTAGCGGGGGATACAATGAGCAGTTCTTC	CASSSTSGGYNEQFF
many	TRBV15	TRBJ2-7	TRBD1	TGTGCCACCAGCAGAGATCTGGGGACAGGGGTCTACGAGCAGTACTTC	CATSRDLGTGVYEQYF
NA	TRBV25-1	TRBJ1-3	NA	TGTGCCGGGATCCACGGGGAGAGTGGAAACACCATATATTTT	CAGIHGESGNTIYF
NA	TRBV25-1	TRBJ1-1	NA	TGTGCCAGCAGTGAAGCAGGGCCACTGGGCACTGAAGCTTTCTTT	CASSEAGPLGTEAFF
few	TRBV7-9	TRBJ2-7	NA	TGTGCCAGCAGCCCCCCCTCCGCCGGGACAATCTACGAGCAGTACTTC	CASSPPSAGTIYEQYF
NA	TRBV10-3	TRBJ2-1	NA	TGTGCCATCAAGGCAACGGGAATTAATGAGCAGTTCTTC	CAIKATGINEQFF
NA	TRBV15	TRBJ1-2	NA	TGTGCCACCAGCATACAGAAGGACGGTAACTATGGCTACACCTTC	CATSIQKDGNYGYTF
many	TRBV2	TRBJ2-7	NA	TGTGCCAGCAGTATTGGAGCGGACCCGGTCCTGGGAGAGCAGTACTTC	CASSIGADPVLGEQYF
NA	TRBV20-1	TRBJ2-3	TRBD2	TGCAGTGCTAGAGGAAGGAGGAGCGGGAGGGTGAGGGATACGCAGTATTTT	CSARGRRSGRVRDTQYF
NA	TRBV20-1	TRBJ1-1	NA	TGCAGTGCCACTTCAGGGAACACTGAAGCTTTCTTT	CSATSGNTEAFF
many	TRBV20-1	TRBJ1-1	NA	TGCAGTGCTAGGTTACAGGGACTGATTGAAGCTTTCTTT	CSARLQGLIEAFF
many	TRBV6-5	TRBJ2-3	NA	TGTGCCAGCAGTTACAGCATAGGCCCACTCACAGATACGCAGTATTTT	CASSYSIGPLTDTQYF
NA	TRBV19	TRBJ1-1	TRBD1	TGTGCCAGTAGCGATCGACAGGGAGCCACTGAAGCTTTCTTT	CASSDRQGATEAFF
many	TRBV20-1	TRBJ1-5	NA	TGCAGTGCTCGCTCGGAGTGGGGGACAAGCAATCAGCCCCAGCATTTT	CSARSEWGTSNQPQHF
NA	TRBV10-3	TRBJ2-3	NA	TGTGCCATCAGTGGACGCCCGGGGACCGGAGATACGCAGTATTTT	CAISGRPGTGDTQYF
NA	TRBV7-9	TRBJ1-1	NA	TGTGCCAGCAGCCCGAACTCAGCATGGCACGGGACTGAAGCTTTCTTT	CASSPNSAWHGTEAFF
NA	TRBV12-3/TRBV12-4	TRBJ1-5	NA	TGTGCCAGCAGTTTAGCGCGGGGTAGCAATCAGCCCCAGCATTTT	CASSLARGSNQPQHF
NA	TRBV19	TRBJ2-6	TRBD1	TGTGCCAGTAGTGGGAGTTCAGGGGGCGGTGGCGTCCTGACTTTC	CASSGSSGGGGVLTF
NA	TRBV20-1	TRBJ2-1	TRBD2	TGCAGTGCTGGAGATGGGGGACTAGCGGGAAATGAGCAGGTCTTC	CSAGDGGLAGNEQVF
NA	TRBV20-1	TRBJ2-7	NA	TGCAGTGCTAGAGATTCCAGCGGGCCGACCTACGAGCAGTACTTC	CSARDSSGPTYEQYF
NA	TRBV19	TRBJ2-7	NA	TGTGCCAGTGGACCGGGACACCCCTACGAGCAGTACTTC	CASGPGHPYEQYF
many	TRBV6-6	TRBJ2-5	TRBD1	TGTGCCAGCAGTTACGCGGACAGGGGTGGAGAGACCCAGTACTTC	CASSYADRGGETQYF
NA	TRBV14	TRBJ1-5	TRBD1	TGTGCCAGAGACAGGGAAAATCAGCCCCAGCATTTT	CARDRENQPQHF